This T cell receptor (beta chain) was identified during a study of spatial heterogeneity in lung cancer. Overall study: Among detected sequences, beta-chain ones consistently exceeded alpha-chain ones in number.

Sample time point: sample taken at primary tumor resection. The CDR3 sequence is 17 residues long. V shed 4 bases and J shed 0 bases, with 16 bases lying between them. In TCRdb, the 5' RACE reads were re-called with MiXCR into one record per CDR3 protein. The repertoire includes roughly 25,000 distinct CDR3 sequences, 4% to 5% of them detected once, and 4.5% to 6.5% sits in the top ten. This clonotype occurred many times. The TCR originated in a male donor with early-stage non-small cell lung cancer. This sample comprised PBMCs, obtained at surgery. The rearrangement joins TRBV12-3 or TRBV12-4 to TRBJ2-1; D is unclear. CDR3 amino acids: CASSSPLYSGSYNEQFF. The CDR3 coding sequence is TGTGCCAGCAGTTCTCCGCTCTATAGTGGCTCCTACAATGAGCAGTTCTTC.